This T cell receptor beta chain was found in a study of T-cell memory formation after mild COVID-19. Study-level information: The two donors had largely donor-specific TCR clusters.

To note about this clonotype: The antigen is unknown.

This CDR3 comprises 13 residues. The V gene lost 1 base and the J gene lost 3 bases, with 7 bases spanning the gap. MiXCR, applied by TCRdb to the 5' RACE reads, yields one record per CDR3 protein. The sample consists of hundreds of thousands of distinct CDR3 sequences, approximately 20% of them appearing once. Study-wide results and caveats: Clones shrinking between day 15 and 85 showed a balanced CD4/CD8 split, and those that grew later tilted toward CD4+. CD4+ clones that contracted lay mainly in CM and EM; CD8+ ones lay in EMRA. Pre-infection memory already had some responding clones, implying cross-reactive memory joined.

This chain connects TRBV12-3 or TRBV12-4 to TRBJ2-7, with D perhaps matching TRBD1 or TRBD2 (5 bases each). The sequence derives from a man between 18 and 29 years old who had mild COVID-19 (a few samples of this study predate the infection). Cell type and time point are not known. Material for sequencing was PBMCs or a T cell subset sorted from them (not recorded which). CDR3: CASSLGGYYEQYV. Written as DNA, the CDR3 is TGTGCCAGCAGTTTAGGGGGGTACTACGAGCAGTACGTC.